This TCR beta chain stems from a study of T cell responses to AZD1222 COVID-19 vaccine. Whole-study findings and limits: Of spike-specific TCRs, nearly half reportedly target regions left unmutated in variants. Repertoires were obtained only post-peak T cell response.

V lost 7 bases, J lost 0 bases, and 6 bases stayed unmatched. Germline CDR1 and CDR2: SGDLS and YYNGEE. There are 15 residues in the CDR3. This clone turned up a few times. Its antigen is unknown. The table came from immunoSEQ multiplex PCR; TCRdb's copy has only in-frame clones and leaves some out. Found here are some 120,000 clones, about nine tenths of them singletons; the top ten hold about 9.9%. Sequences were derived from peripheral blood, sampled 28 days after the second AZD1222 dose. This sequence joins TRBV9 and TRBJ1-3; 8 bases are shared with TRBD1. The origin of this receptor is an adult who received the AZD1222 COVID-19 vaccine. The CDR3 here is CASDTGGTSGNTIYF. CDR3 bases: TGTGCCAGCGATACAGGGGGGACCTCTGGAAACACCATATATTTT.